This T cell receptor (beta chain) derives from a study of T cell changes during pregnancy in multiple sclerosis. Using immunoSEQ multiplex PCR, the repertoire was profiled, and TCRdb retains in-frame clones only, with some absent. The data hold about 38,000 clones, with approximately 92% observed a single time. Germline V gives CDR1 MNHNS, CDR2 SASEGT. CDR3 size: 15 residues. Trimming left V 1 base short and J 3 bases short, with 12 bases between. V and J are TRBV6-1 and TRBJ1-2, with a tentative D call TRBD1 (5 bases). The clonotype was recovered from a female donor with multiple sclerosis, enrolled in a pregnancy study. Sequenced here: CD8+ T cells from peripheral blood mononuclear cells, sampled after pregnancy. DNA of the CDR3: TGTGCCAGCAGTGAAGGTGAGACAGAGTACTATGGCTACACCTTC. Its translation is CASSEGETEYYGYTF.